The clone carrying this T cell receptor (beta chain) was seen only once. The antigen is not known. This record belongs to a study of regulatory T cells. The CDR3 length is 13 residues. V lost 4 bases and J 7 bases, leaving 11 bases between the germline ends. CDR1 is MDHEN and CDR2 is SYDVKM in the germline V gene. Primers: 52 TRBV forward and 13 TRBJ reverse. TCRdb's copy holds only in-frame clones and misses some; the assay was immunoSEQ multiplex PCR. The sample records some 6,000 clones, around 91% being singletons. Broader study findings: CD3G-deficient patients' regulatory T cells showed reduced Shannon diversity versus autologous conventional CD4+ and control regulatory cells.

V and J are TRBV28 and TRBJ2-1; D might be TRBD1 or TRBD2, each matching 5 bases. The source is a young adult with CD3G deficiency. Source material: CD4+ Tregs sorted from blood. The CDR3 here is CASSYQGRNEQFF. CDR3 coding DNA: TGTGCCAGCAGTTATCAGGGACGGAATGAGCAGTTCTTC. The full variable domain, completed using reference TRBV28 and TRBJ2-1, is DVKVTQSSRYLVKRTGEKVFLECVQDMDHENMFWYRQDPGLGLRLIYFSYDVKMKEKGDIPEGYSVSREKKERFSLILESASTNQTSMYLCASSYQGRNEQFFGPGTRLTVL.